Included here is one TCR beta chain sequence, with context. The antigen is unknown. The data stem from a study of cytomegalovirus exposure and HLA in healthy donors. In the study overall: There were approximately 400 genotyped donors. Of these, roughly 82% fell in the genetic ancestry cluster associated with self-reported Caucasian donors.

The PCR made use of 60 Vbeta and 13 Jbeta primers. Some clones are missing from TCRdb's copy, which holds only in-frame ones; the method was immunoSEQ multiplex PCR. The repertoire holds about 100,000 clones, with approximately 66% as singletons. Findings and caveats of the study: In a later analysis, TCR association rates varied by HLA locus: DRB1 most, HLA-C fewest. What TCR beta sequences reportedly achieved was accurate prediction of HLA-A and HLA-B alleles in most subjects. TCR beta chain V- and J-gene trimming was linked, in a later analysis, to a missense variant in DCLRE1C.

The germline gives CDR1 PRHDT, CDR2 FYEKMQ (reference sequence). Deletions cut 6 bases from V and 0 bases from J, with 12 bases between. This CDR3 contains 15 residues. The sequence came from a man aged 35 to 55 in good health and CMV-seropositive. The V call is TRBV13, the J call TRBJ1-3, with D unclear. Sequencing was done on a sample of PBMCs. CDR3 coding DNA: TGTGCCAGCAGTTCATGGGCCCTCTCTGGAAACACCATATATTTT. It encodes CASSSWALSGNTIYF.